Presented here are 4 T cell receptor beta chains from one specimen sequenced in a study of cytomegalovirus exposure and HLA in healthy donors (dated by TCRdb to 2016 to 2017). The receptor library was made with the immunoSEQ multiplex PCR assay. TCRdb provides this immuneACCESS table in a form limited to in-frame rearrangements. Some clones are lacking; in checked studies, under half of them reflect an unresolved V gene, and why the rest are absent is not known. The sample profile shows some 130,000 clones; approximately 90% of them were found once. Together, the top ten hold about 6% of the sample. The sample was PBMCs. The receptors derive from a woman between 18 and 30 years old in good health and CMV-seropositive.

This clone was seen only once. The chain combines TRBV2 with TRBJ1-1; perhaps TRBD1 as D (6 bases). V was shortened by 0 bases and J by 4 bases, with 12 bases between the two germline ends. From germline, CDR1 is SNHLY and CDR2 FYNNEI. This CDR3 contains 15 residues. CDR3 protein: CASSEARGGGTEAFF. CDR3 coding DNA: TGTGCCAGCAGTGAAGCGCGGGGAGGGGGCACTGAAGCTTTCTTT. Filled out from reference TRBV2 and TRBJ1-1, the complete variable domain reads EPEVTQTPSHQVTQMGQEVILRCVPISNHLYFYWYRQILGQKVEFLVSFYNNEISEKSEIFDDQFSVERPDGSNFTLKIRSTKLEDSAMYFCASSEARGGGTEAFFGQGTRLTVV.

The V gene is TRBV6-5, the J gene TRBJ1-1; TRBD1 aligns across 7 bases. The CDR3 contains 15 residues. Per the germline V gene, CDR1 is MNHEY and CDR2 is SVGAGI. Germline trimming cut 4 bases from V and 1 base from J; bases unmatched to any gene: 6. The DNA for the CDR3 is TGTGCCAGCAGTTTCGTGACAGGGAGGAACACTGAAGCTTTCTTT. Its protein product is CASSFVTGRNTEAFF.

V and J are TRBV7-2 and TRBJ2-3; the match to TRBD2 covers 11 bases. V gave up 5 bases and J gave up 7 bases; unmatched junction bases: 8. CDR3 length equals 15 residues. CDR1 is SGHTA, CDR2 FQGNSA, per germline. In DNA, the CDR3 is TGTGCCAGCAGCCCGAGACTAGCGGGGATGAATACGCAGTATTTT. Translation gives CASSPRLAGMNTQYF.

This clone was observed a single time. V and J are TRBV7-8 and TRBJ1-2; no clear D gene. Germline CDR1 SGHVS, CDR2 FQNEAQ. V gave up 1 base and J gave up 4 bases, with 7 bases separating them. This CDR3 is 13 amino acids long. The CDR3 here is CASSLVVSYGYTF. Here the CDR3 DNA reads TGTGCCAGCAGCTTAGTCGTCTCCTATGGCTACACCTTC.